A selection of T cell receptor beta chains follows, all from one sample in a study of cytomegalovirus exposure and HLA in healthy donors. The repertoire was sequenced with immunoSEQ multiplex PCR; TCRdb's copy has only in-frame clones and lacks some. Its table lists 50,000 to 60,000 clones. The specimen sequenced was PBMCs. Receptors were obtained from a male donor in good health and CMV-seronegative. Both conserved end residues are part of each CDR3.

CASSPGAGMETQYF	TRBV18	TRBJ2-5
CASSLETGDRDKQYF	TRBV5-1	TRBJ2-3
CASSFLQGGDTGELFF	TRBV7-3	TRBJ2-2
CASSPGGLAYEQYF	TRBV5-1	NA
CASTKERVTNYGYTF	TRBV6-6	TRBJ1-2
CASSPDRTSGNTIYF	TRBV18	TRBJ1-3
CASSLVVAGSYEQYF	TRBV7-2	TRBJ2-7
CASSRWGAPNTEAFF	TRBV7-2	TRBJ1-1
CASSKPLHYSNQPQHF	TRBV6-7	TRBJ1-5
CASSRDRTYEQYF	TRBV19	TRBJ2-7
CASTSQGQINTGELFF	TRBV19	TRBJ2-2
CASSLVYIAGDGNGELFF	TRBV7-6	TRBJ2-2
CASRGLGGSPLHF	TRBV5-1	TRBJ1-6
CASSFRGNSETQYF	TRBV19	TRBJ2-5
CASSVDAFSSSGNTIYF	TRBV28	TRBJ1-3
CASRAGYYYEQYF	TRBV6-5	TRBJ2-7
CASRTTQDYGYTF	TRBV28	TRBJ1-2
CASSLQTMNTEAFF	TRBV7-9	TRBJ1-1
CASSTGTGVLLEQYF	TRBV21-1	TRBJ2-7
CSAGGGNQPQHF	TRBV29-1	TRBJ1-5
CASRRAESTDKQYF	TRBV4-3	TRBJ2-3
CASSYRGGEKLFF	TRBV6-5	TRBJ1-4
CASSQVAPTYNEQFF	TRBV4-3	TRBJ2-1
CASSSGAGGTKNIQYF	TRBV27	TRBJ2-4
CASSFRGLTDKQYF	TRBV5-4	TRBJ2-3
CASSVGSLLGYTF	TRBV9	TRBJ1-2
CATLTGSGSYNEQFF	TRBV18	TRBJ2-1
CASSSSRGPEVFF	TRBV11-2	TRBJ1-1
CASSFTGLRGSPLHF	TRBV27	TRBJ1-6
CSFLGGSSYEQYF	TRBV29-1	TRBJ2-7
CASSVGFYSGQPQHF	TRBV9	TRBJ1-5
CASSSTGIHETQYF	TRBV7-3	TRBJ2-5
CASSLGPQGAYEQYF	TRBV18	TRBJ2-7
CASGDSRGGYTF	TRBV28	TRBJ1-2
CASTPTGVAGNTIYF	TRBV7-9	TRBJ1-3
CASSKLAFVTDTQYF	TRBV21-1	TRBJ2-3
CASSLALSGYGYTF	TRBV5-4	TRBJ1-2
CASSLMGQVLSGNTIYF	TRBV5-6	TRBJ1-3
CASSTGATREQYF	TRBV28	TRBJ2-5
CASSVGSGGGSYNEQFF	TRBV9	TRBJ2-1
CASSLSGEYGYTF	TRBV5-1	TRBJ1-2
CASSQQGARGNTIYF	TRBV18	TRBJ1-3